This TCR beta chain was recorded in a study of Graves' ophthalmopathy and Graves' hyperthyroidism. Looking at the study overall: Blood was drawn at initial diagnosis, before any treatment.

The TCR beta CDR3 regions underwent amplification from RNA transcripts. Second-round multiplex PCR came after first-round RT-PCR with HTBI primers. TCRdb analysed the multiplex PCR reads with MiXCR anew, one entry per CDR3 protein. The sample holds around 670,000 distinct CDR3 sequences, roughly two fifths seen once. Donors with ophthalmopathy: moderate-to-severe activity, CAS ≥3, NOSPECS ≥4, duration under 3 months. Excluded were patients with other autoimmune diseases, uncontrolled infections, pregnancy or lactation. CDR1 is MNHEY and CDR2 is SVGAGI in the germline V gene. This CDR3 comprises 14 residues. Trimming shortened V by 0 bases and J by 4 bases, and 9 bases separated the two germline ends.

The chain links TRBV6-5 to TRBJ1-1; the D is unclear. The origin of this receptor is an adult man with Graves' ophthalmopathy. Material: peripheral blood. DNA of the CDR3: TGTGCCAGCAGTTACTCGGGGAGGACCACTGAAGCTTTCTTT. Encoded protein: CASSYSGRTTEAFF.